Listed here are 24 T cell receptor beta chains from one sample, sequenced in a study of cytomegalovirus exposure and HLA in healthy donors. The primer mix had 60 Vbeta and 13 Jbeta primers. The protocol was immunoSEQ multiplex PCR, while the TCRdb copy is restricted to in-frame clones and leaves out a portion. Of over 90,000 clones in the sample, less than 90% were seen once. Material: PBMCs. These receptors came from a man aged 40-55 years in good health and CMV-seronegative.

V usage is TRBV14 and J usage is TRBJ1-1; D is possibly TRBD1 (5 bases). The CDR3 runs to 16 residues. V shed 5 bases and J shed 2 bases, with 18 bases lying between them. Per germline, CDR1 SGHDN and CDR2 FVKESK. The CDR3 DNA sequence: TGTGCCAGCAGCGAGTCGGTCATGACAGCTAACACTGAAGCTTTCTTT. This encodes CASSESVMTANTEAFF.

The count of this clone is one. The CDR3 is CASSSKDRVDDEQFF. As DNA, the CDR3 is TGTGCCAGCAGTTCAAAGGACAGGGTGGACGATGAGCAGTTCTTC. V usage is TRBV27 and J usage is TRBJ2-1, with TRBD1 matching over 8 bases. Germline values: CDR1 MNHEY, CDR2 SMNVEV (reference sequence). J was trimmed by 8 bases and V by 4 bases; bases with no gene match: 10. The CDR3 covers 15 residues.

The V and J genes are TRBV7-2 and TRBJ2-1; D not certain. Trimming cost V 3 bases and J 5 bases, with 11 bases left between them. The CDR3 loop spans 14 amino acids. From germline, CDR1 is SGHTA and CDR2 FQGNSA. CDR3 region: CASSFARYDNEQFF. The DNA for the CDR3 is TGTGCCAGCAGCTTCGCCCGGTACGACAATGAGCAGTTCTTC.

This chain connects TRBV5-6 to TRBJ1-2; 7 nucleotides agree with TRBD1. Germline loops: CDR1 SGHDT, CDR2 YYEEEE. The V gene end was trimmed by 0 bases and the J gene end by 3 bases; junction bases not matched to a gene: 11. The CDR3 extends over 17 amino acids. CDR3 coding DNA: TGTGCCAGCAGCTTGGACGGGAAGGGGGCACCTCACTATGGCTACACCTTC. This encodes CASSLDGKGAPHYGYTF.

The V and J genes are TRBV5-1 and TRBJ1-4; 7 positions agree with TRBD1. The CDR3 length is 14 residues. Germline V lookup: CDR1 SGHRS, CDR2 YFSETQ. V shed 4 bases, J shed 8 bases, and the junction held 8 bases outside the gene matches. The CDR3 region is CASSPTGKDEKLFF. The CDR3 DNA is TGCGCCAGCAGCCCGACAGGGAAAGACGAAAAACTGTTTTTT.

The CDR3 sequence is CASSSRLAGELHSRYEQYF. CDR3 coding DNA: TGTGCCAGCAGCTCTCGACTAGCGGGGGAACTACACTCTCGATACGAGCAGTACTTC. The rearrangement joins TRBV13 to TRBJ2-7; 12 bases are a match to TRBD2. The CDR3 contains 19 residues. The ends lost 4 bases at V and 4 bases at J; junction bases unmatched: 17. CDR1 is PRHDT, CDR2 FYEKMQ, per germline (reference sequence).

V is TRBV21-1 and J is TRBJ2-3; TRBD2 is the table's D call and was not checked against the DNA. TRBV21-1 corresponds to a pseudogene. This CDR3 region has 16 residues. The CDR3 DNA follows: TGTGCCAGCAGCAAAAAGGTCGGGGGGCAGGGAGATACGCAGTATTTT. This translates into CASSKKVGGQGDTQYF.

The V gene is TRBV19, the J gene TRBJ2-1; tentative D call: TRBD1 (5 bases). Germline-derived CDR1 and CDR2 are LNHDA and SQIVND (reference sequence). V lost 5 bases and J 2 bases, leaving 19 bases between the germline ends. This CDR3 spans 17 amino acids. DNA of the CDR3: TGTGCCAGTAGTCACTACTACAGGCCGGGCACCTACAATGAGCAGTTCTTC. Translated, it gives CASSHYYRPGTYNEQFF.

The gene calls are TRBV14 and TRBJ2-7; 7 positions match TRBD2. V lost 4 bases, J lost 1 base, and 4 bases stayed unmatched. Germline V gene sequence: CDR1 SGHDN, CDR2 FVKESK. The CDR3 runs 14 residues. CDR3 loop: CASSPRGESYEQYF. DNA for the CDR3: TGTGCCAGCAGCCCCCGGGGGGAATCCTACGAGCAGTACTTC. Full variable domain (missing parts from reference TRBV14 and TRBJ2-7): EAGVTQFPSHSVIEKGQTVTLRCDPISGHDNLYWYRRVMGKEIKFLLHFVKESKQDESGMPNNRFLAERTGGTYSTLKVQPAELEDSGVYFCASSPRGESYEQYFGPGTRLTVT.

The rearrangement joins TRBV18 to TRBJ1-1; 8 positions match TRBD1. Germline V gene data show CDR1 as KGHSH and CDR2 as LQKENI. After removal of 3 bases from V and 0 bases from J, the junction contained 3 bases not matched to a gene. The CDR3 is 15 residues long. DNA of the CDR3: TGTGCCAGCTCACCTCCCAGGGGGCTGAACACTGAAGCTTTCTTT. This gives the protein CASSPPRGLNTEAFF.

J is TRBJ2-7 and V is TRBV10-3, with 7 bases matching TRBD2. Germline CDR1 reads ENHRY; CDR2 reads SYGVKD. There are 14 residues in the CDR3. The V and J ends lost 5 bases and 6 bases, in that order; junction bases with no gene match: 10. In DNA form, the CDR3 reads TGTGCCATCAGTACTCCCGGGGGGATCGGCGAGCAGTACTTC. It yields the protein CAISTPGGIGEQYF.

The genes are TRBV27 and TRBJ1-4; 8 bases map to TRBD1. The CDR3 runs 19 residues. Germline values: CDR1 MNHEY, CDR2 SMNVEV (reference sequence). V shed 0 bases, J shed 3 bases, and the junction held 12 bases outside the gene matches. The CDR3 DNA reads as TGTGCCAGCAGTTTATCGTACAGGGGGGGCCGTGAGGCTAATGAAAAACTGTTTTTT. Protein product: CASSLSYRGGREANEKLFF.

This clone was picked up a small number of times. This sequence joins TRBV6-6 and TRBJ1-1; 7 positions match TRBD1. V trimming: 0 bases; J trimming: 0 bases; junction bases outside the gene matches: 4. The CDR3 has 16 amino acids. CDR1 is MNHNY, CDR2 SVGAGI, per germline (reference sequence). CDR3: CASSYSGTELNTEAFF. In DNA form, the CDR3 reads TGTGCCAGCAGTTACTCTGGGACAGAGCTGAACACTGAAGCTTTCTTT.

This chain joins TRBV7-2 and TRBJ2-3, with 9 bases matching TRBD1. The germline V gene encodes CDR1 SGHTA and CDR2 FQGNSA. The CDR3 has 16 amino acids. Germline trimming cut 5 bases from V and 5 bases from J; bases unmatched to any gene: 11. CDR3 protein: CASSPAGTGRGDTQYF. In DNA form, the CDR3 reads TGTGCCAGCAGCCCCGCCGGGACAGGGCGTGGAGATACGCAGTATTTT.

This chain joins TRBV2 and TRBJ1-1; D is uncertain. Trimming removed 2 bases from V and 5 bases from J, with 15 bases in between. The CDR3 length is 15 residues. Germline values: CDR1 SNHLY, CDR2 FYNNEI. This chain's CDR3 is CASSEILGFGTEAFF. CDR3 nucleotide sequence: TGTGCCAGCAGTGAAATCCTCGGGTTCGGAACTGAAGCTTTCTTT.

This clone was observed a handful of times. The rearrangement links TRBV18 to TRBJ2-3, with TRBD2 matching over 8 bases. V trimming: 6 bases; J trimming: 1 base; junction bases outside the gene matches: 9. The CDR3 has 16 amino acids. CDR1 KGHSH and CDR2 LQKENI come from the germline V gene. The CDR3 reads CASSRGWRGGTDTQYF. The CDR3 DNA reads TGTGCCAGCTCCCGAGGATGGCGGGGGGGCACAGATACGCAGTATTTT.

CDR3 DNA sequence: TGCGCCAGCAGCTTGGGGGGACAGGGGTTTGAAAAACTGTTTTTT. This codes for CASSLGGQGFEKLFF. This rearrangement joins TRBV5-1 to TRBJ1-4, with 10 bases matching TRBD1. Germline lookup yields CDR1 SGHRS and CDR2 YFSETQ. J gave up 7 bases and V 0 bases, and 3 bases lay outside the gene matches. This CDR3 has 15 amino acids.

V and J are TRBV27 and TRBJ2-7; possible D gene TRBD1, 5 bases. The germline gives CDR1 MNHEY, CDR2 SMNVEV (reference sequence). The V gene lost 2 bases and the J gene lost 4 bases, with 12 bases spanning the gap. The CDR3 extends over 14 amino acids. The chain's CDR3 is CASSLRAGRYEQYF. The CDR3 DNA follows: TGTGCCAGCAGTTTAAGGGCAGGGCGGTACGAGCAGTACTTC.

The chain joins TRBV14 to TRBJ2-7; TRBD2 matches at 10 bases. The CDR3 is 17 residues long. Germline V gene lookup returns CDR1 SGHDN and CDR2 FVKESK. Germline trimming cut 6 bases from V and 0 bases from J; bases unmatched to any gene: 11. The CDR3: CASSPSGGFILSYEQYF. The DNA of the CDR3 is TGTGCCAGCAGTCCTAGCGGGGGTTTTATCCTCTCCTACGAGCAGTACTTC.

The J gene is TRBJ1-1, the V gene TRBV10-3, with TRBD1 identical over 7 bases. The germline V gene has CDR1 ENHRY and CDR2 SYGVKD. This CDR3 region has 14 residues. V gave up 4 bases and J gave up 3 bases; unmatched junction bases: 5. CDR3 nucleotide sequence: TGTGCCATCAGTGCGGGCAGGGGGGACACTGAAGCTTTCTTT. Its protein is CAISAGRGDTEAFF.

The CDR3, as DNA: TGCGCCAGCAGCTTGAATCTAGCGGGGGGGGCAAATACGCAGTATTTT. This sequence encodes CASSLNLAGGANTQYF. The chain joins TRBV5-1 to TRBJ2-3; 12 nucleotides agree with TRBD2. Germline loops: CDR1 SGHRS, CDR2 YFSETQ. The CDR3 extends over 16 amino acids. The V and J ends lost 1 base and 7 bases, in that order; junction bases with no gene match: 7.

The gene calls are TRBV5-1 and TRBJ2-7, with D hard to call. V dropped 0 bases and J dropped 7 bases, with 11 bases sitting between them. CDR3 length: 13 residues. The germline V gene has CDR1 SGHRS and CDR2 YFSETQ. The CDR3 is CASSLGTEGEQYF. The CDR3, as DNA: TGCGCCAGCAGCTTGGGCACAGAAGGAGAGCAGTACTTC.

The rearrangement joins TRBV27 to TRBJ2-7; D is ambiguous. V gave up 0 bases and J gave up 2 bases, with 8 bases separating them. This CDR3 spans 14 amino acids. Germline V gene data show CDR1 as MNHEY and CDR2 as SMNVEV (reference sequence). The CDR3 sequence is CASSLSVPAYEQYF. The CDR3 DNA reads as TGTGCCAGCAGTTTATCGGTCCCAGCCTACGAGCAGTACTTC.

The CDR3 loop reads CARHPKWSETAPYEQYF. In nucleotides, the CDR3 is TGTGCCCGCCATCCTAAGTGGTCCGAGACAGCCCCCTACGAGCAGTACTTC. The V call is TRBV21-1, the J call TRBJ2-7; TRBD1 reflects the table's D call only, with no check against the DNA. TRBV21-1 is designated a pseudogene. The CDR3 sequence is 17 residues long.